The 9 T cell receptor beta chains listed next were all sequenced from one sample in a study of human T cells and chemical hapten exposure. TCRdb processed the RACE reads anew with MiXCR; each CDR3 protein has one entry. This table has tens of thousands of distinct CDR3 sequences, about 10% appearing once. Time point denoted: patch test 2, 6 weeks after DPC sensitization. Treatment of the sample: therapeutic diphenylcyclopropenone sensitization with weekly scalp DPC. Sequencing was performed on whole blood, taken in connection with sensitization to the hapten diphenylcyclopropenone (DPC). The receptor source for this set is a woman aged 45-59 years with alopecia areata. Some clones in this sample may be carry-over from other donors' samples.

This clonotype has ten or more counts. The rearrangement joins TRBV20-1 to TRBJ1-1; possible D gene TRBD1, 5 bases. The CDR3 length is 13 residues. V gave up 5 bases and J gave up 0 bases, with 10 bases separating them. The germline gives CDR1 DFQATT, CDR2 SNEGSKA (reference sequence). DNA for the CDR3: TGCAGTGCTGCCCGGGGGGTGAACACTGAAGCTTTCTTT. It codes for CSAARGVNTEAFF.

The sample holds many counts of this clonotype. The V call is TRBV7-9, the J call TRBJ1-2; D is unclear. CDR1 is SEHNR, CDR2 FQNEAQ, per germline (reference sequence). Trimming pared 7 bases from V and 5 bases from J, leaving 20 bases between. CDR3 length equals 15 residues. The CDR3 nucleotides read TGTGCCAGCACCAACCTGAATGAGACACTGTATGGCTACACCTTC. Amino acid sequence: CASTNLNETLYGYTF.

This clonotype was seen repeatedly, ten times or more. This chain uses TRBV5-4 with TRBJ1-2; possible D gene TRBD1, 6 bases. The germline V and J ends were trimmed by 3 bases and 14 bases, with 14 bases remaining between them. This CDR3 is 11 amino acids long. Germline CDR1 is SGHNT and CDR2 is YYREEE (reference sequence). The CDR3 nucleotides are TGTGCCAGCAGCTCCAGGGGCCCGGGGACCTTC. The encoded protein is CASSSRGPGTF.

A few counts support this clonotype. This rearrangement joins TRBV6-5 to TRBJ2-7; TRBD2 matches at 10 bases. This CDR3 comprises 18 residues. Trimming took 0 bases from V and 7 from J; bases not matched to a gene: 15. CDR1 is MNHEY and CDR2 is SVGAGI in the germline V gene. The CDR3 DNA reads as TGTGCCAGCAGTTACTCCCCTGCGGCTAGCGGGAGCAAAAAGGAGCAGTACTTC. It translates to CASSYSPAASGSKKEQYF.

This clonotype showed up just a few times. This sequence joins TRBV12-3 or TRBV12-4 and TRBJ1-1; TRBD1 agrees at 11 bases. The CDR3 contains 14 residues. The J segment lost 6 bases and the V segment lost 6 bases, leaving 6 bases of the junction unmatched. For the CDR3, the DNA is TGTGCCAGCAGCCTGGGACAGGGGGTTTCTGAAGCTTTCTTT. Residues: CASSLGQGVSEAFF.

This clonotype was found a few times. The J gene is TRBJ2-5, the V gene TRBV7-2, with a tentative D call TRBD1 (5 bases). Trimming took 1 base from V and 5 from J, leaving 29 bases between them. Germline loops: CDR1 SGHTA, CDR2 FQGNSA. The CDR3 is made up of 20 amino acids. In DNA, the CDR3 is TGTGCCAGCAGCTTAGTCCGGTTTGGTTTACGCGACAGACAAATCGAGACCCAGTACTTC. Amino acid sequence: CASSLVRFGLRDRQIETQYF.

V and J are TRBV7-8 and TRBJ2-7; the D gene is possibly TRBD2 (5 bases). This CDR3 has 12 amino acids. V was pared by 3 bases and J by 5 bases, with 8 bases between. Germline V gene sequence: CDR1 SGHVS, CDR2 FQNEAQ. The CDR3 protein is CASSFMEDEQYF. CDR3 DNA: TGTGCCAGCAGCTTTATGGAGGACGAGCAGTACTTC.

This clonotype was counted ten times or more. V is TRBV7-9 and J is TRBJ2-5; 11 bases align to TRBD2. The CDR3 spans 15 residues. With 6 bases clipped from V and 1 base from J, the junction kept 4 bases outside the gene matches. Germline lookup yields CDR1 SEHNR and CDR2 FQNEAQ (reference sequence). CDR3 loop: CASRAGTSGQETQYF. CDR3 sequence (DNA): TGTGCCAGCAGAGCCGGGACTAGCGGCCAAGAGACCCAGTACTTC.

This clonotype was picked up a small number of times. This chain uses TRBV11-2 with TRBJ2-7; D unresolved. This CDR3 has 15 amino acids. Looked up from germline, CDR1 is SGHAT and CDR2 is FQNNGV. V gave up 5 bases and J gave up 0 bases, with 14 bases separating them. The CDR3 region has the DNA TGTGCCAGCAGCCCGCTAAGTCTGAGCTCCTACGAGCAGTACTTC. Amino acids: CASSPLSLSSYEQYF.